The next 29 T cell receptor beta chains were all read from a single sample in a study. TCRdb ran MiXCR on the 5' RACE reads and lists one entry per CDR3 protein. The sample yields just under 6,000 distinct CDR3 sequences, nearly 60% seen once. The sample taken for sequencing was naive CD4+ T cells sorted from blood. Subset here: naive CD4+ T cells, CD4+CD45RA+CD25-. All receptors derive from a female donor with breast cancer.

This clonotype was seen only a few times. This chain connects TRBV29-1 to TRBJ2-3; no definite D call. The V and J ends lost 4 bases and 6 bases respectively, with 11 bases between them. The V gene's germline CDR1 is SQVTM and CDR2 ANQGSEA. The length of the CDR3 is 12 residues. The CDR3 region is CSVVGFRDTQYF. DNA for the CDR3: TGCAGCGTTGTGGGTTTTAGGGATACGCAGTATTTT.

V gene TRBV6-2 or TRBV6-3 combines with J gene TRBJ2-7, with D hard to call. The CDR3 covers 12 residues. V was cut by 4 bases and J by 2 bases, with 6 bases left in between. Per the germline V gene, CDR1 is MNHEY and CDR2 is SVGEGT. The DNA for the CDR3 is TGTGCCAGCAGTTGGGGTACCTACGAGCAGTACGTC. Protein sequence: CASSWGTYEQYV.

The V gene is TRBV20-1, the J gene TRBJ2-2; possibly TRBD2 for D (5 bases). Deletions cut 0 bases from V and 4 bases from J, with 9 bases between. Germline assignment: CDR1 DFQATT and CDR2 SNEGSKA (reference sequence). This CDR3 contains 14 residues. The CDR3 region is CSARETGFTGELFF. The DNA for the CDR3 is TGCAGTGCTAGAGAAACGGGATTCACCGGGGAGCTGTTTTTT.

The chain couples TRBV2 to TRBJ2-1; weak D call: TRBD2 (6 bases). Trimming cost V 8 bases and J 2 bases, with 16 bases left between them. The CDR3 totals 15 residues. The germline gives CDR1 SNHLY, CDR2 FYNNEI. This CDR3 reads CASGVGGLPYNEQFF. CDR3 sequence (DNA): TGTGCCAGCGGGGTCGGGGGTCTTCCCTACAATGAGCAGTTCTTC. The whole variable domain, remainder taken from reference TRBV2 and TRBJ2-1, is EPEVTQTPSHQVTQMGQEVILRCVPISNHLYFYWYRQILGQKVEFLVSFYNNEISEKSEIFDDQFSVERPDGSNFTLKIRSTKLEDSAMYFCASGVGGLPYNEQFFGPGTRLTVL.

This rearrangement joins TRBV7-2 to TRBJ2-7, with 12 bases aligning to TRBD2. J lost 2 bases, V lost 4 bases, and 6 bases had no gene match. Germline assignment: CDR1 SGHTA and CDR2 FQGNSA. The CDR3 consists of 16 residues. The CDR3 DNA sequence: TGTGCCAGCAGCTCGCTAGCGGGAGGGCACGCCTACGAGCAGTACTTC. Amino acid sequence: CASSSLAGGHAYEQYF.

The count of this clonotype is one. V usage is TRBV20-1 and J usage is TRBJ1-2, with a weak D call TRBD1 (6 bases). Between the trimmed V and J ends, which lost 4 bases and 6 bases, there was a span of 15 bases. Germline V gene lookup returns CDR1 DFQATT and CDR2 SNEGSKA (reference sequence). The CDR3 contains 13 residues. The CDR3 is CSATRGTNDGYTF. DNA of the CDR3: TGCAGTGCTACGAGGGGGACAAACGATGGCTACACCTTC.

The CDR3 is CSVQATRPYEQYV. CDR3 coding DNA: TGCAGTGTACAGGCCACTCGTCCCTACGAGCAGTACGTC. The V gene is TRBV20-1, the J gene TRBJ2-7, with D possibly being TRBD1 (5 bases). CDR3 length equals 13 residues. The germline V gene encodes CDR1 DFQATT and CDR2 SNEGSKA (reference sequence). Trimming removed 7 bases from V and 2 bases from J, with 15 bases in between.

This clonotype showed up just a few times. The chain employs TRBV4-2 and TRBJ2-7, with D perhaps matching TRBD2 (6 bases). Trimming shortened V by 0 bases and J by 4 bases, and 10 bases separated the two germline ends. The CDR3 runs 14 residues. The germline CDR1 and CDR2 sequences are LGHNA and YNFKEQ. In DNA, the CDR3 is TGTGCCAGCAGCCAAGACCTAGGGACTTACGAGCAGTACTTC. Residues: CASSQDLGTYEQYF.

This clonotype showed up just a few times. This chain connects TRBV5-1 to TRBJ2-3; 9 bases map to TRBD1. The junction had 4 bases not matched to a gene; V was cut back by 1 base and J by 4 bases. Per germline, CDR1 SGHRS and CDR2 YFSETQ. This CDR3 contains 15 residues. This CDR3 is CASSLKGQGSDTQYF. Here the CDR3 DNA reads TGCGCCAGCAGCTTGAAGGGACAGGGATCAGATACGCAGTATTTT.

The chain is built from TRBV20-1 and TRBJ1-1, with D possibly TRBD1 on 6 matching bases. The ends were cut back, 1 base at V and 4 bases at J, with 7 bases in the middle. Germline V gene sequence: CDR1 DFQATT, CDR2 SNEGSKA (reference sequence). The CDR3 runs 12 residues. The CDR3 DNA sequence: TGCAGTGCTAGAGTAGGGGGCACTGAAGCTTTCTTT. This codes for CSARVGGTEAFF.

The CDR3, as DNA: TGTGCCAGCAGGGAGGGCGTGAACACTGAAGCTTTCTTT. As protein: CASREGVNTEAFF. The chain combines TRBV6-1 with TRBJ1-1; D unclear. CDR1 and CDR2 (germline): MNHNS, SASEGT. The V end lost 6 bases, the J end lost 0 bases, and 8 bases lay between the germline ends. The CDR3 loop spans 13 amino acids.

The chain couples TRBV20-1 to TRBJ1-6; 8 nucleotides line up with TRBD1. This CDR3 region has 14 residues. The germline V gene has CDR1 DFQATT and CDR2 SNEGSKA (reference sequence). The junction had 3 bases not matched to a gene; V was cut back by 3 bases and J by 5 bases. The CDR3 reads CSASDRGHNSPLHF. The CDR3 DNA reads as TGCAGTGCTAGTGACAGGGGCCATAATTCACCCCTCCACTTT.

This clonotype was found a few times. CDR3 protein: CAREAGETQYF. The CDR3 DNA is TGTGCTCGGGAGGCGGGGGAGACCCAGTACTTC. The gene calls are TRBV21-1 and TRBJ2-5; TRBD2, as called in the table, went unchecked against the DNA. TRBV21-1 is marked as a pseudogene. This CDR3 is 11 amino acids long.

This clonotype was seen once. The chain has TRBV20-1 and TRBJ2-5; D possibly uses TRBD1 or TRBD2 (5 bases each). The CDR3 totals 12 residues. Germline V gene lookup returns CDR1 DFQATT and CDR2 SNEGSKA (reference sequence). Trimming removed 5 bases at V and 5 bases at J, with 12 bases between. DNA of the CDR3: TGCAGTGCTGTAGGGACGGTGGAGACCCAGTACTTC. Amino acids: CSAVGTVETQYF.

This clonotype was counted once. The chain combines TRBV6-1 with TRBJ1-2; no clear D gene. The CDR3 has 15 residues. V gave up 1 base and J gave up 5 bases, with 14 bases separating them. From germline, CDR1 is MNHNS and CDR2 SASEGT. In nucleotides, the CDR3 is TGTGCCAGCAGTGAAGATCGGAAACTAGATTATGGCTACACCTTC. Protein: CASSEDRKLDYGYTF.

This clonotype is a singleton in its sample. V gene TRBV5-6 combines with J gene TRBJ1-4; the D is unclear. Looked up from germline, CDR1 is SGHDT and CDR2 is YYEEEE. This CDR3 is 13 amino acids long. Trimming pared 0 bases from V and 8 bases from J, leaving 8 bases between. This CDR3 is CASSLALREKLFF. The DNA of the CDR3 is TGTGCCAGCAGCTTGGCGCTTCGGGAAAAACTGTTTTTT.

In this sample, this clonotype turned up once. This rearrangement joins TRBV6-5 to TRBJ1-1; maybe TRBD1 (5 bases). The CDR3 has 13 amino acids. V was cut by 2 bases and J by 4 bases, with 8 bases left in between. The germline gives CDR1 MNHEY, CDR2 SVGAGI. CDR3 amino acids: CASSYPGITEAFF. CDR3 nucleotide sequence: TGTGCCAGCAGTTACCCAGGGATCACTGAAGCTTTCTTT.

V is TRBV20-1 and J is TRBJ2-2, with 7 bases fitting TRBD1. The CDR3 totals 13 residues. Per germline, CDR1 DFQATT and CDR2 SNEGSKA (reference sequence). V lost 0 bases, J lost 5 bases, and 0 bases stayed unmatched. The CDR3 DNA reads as TGCAGTGCTAGAGAACAGGGGACCGGGGAGCTGTTTTTT. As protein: CSAREQGTGELFF.

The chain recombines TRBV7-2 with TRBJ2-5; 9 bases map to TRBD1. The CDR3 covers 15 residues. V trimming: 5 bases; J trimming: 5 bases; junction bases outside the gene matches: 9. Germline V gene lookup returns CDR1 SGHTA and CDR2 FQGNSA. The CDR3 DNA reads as TGTGCCAGCAGCGTCGCACAGGGGGCTGCGGAGACCCAGTACTTC. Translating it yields CASSVAQGAAETQYF.

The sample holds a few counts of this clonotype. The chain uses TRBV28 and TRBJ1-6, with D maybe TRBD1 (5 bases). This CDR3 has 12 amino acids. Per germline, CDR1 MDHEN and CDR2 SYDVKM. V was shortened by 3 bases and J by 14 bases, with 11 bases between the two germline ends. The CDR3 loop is CASSFGGGSLHF. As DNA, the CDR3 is TGTGCCAGCAGTTTCGGGGGGGGGTCCCTCCACTTT.

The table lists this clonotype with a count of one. The CDR3 protein is CSASTDTQYF. CDR3 nucleotides: TGCAGTGCTAGCACAGATACGCAGTATTTT. The J gene is TRBJ2-3, the V gene TRBV20-1; D remains unclear. CDR1 is DFQATT and CDR2 is SNEGSKA in the germline V gene (reference sequence). Trimming stripped 3 bases from V and 2 bases from J, with 0 bases between. The CDR3 totals 10 residues.

The CDR3 is CASSLGPSGANVLTF. The CDR3 DNA reads as TGTGCCAGCAGCCTGGGTCCCTCTGGGGCCAACGTCCTGACTTTC. The V call is TRBV28, the J call TRBJ2-6; no clear D. V was shortened by 6 bases and J by 0 bases, with 9 bases between the two germline ends. The V gene's germline CDR1 is MDHEN and CDR2 SYDVKM. The CDR3 sequence is 15 residues long. Looking up the rest from reference TRBV28 and TRBJ2-6 gives the full variable domain: DVKVTQSSRYLVKRTGEKVFLECVQDMDHENMFWYRQDPGLGLRLIYFSYDVKMKEKGDIPEGYSVSREKKERFSLILESASTNQTSMYLCASSLGPSGANVLTFGAGSRLTVL.

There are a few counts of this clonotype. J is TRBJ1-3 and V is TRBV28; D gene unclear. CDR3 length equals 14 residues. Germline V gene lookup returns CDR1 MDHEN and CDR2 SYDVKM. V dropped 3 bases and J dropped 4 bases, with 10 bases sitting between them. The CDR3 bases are TGTGCCAGCAGTTTGTGGACGGCAGGAAACACCATATATTTT. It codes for CASSLWTAGNTIYF.

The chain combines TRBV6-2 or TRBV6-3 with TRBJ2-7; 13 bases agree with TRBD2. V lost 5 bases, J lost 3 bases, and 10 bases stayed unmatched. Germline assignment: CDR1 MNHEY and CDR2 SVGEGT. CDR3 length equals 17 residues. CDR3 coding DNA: TGTGCCAGCAGTAAAAACCGGACTAGCGGGAGTATCTACGAGCAGTACTTC. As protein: CASSKNRTSGSIYEQYF.

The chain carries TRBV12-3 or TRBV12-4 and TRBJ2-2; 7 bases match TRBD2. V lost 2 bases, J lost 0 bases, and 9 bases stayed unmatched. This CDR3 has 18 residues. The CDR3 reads CASSLRVLAVANTGELFF. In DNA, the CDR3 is TGTGCCAGCAGTTTAAGGGTTCTAGCGGTAGCGAACACCGGGGAGCTGTTTTTT.

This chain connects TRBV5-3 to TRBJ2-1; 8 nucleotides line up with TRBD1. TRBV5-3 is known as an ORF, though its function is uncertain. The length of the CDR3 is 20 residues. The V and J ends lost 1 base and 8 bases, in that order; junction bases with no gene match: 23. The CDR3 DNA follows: TGTGCCAGAAGCTTGAGACACCCAGGGACAGGATTGGGGAATACGTATGAGCAGTTCTTC. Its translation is CARSLRHPGTGLGNTYEQFF.

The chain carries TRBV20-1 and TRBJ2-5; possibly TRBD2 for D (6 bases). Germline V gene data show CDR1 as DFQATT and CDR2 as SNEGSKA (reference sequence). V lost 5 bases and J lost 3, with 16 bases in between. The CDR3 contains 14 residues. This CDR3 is CSAPRRDGKETQYF. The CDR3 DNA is TGCAGTGCTCCTAGGAGGGACGGGAAAGAGACCCAGTACTTC.

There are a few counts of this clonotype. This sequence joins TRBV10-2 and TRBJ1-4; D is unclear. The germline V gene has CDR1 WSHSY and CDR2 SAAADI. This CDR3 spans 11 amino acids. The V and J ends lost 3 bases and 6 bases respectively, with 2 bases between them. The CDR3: CASSDDEKLFF. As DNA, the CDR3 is TGCGCCAGCAGTGATGATGAAAAACTGTTTTTT.

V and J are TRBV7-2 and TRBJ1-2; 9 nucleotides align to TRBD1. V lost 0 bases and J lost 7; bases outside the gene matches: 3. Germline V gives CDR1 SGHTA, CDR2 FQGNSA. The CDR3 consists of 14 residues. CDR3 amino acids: CASSLAQGAAGYTF. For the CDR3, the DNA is TGTGCCAGCAGCTTAGCACAGGGGGCAGCTGGCTACACCTTC. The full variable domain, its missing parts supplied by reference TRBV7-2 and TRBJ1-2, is GAGVSQSPSNKVTEKGKDVELRCDPISGHTALYWYRQSLGQGLEFLIYFQGNSAPDKSGLPSDRFSAERTGGSVSTLTIQRTQQEDSAVYLCASSLAQGAAGYTFGSGTRLTVV.